This T cell receptor beta chain stems from a study of CXCR3-negative and CXCR3-positive naive CD8 T cells. Findings and limits, study-wide: Once cells were cryopreserved, CXCR3 expression went down partly, and most assays used fresh PBMCs.

This CDR3 is built from 12 residues. Germline V lookup: CDR1 SQVTM, CDR2 ANQGSEA. On this clonotype itself: Its antigen is undetermined.

cDNA libraries for TRB were generated by 5' RACE incorporating UMI labels. TCRdb reprocessed the 5' RACE reads and stores each CDR3 protein as one record, lacking DNA. The sample spans about 48,000 distinct CDR3 sequences; the ten largest clones claim about 15%. Sorting was done in triplicate for each CD8+ T cell subset (under 330,000 cells each). Sequencing was carried out using memory CD8+ T cells from blood. The chain joins TRBV29-1 to TRBJ1-2. This sequence originates from a human donor in good health. Some clones in this sample may be carry-over from other donors' samples. The CDR3 loop is CSVGAQGGGYTF.